This T cell receptor beta chain was recorded in a study of PD-L1 blockade in urothelial cancer. The overall study: From 0 to 3 prior chemotherapy regimens had been given to the patients. Blood was evaluated 3 weeks (second dose) and 6 weeks after therapy began. Typically, measured as a median, blood samples had 141,255 T cells.

Germline CDR1 and CDR2: MDHEN and SYDVKM. The V gene lost 6 bases and the J gene lost 0 bases, with 17 bases spanning the gap. The CDR3 length is 16 residues. Study-wide results and limits: In blood at 3 weeks, tumor-associated clones expanded more among patients with durable benefit.

The method was immunoSEQ multiplex PCR; TCRdb's version includes in-frame clones alone and lacks a portion of them. Among about 100,000 clones listed, around 90% were seen once. About this clone itself: Its specificity is unknown.

The material sequenced was PBMCs, taken around atezolizumab (anti-PD-L1) treatment. This receptor was taken from a woman aged 80 or over with urothelial cancer. The chain combines TRBV28 with TRBJ1-1; no firm D call. The CDR3 here is CASSPSRGAMNTEAFF. CDR3 DNA sequence: TGTGCCAGCAGCCCCTCCCGGGGTGCGATGAACACTGAAGCTTTCTTT.